This entry lists 13 T cell receptor beta chains sequenced from one sample in a study of cytomegalovirus exposure and HLA in healthy donors. PCR amplification relied on 60 Vbeta primers (plus 13 Jbeta primers). Here immunoSEQ multiplex PCR was the method, and the copy in TCRdb shows in-frame clones only, minus some. Counted here are under 150,000 clones, roughly four fifths occurring once; the ten biggest clones make up around 2.6%. Sample: PBMCs. These receptors all stem from a male donor in good health and CMV-seronegative.

The chain employs TRBV4-3 and TRBJ2-7, with D possibly TRBD1 on 6 matching bases. The germline V and J ends were trimmed by 2 bases and 4 bases, with 21 bases remaining between them. This CDR3 is 17 amino acids long. The germline V gene encodes CDR1 LGHNA and CDR2 YSLEER. The chain's CDR3 is CASSQSSPGIGGYEQYF. The CDR3 bases are TGCGCCAGCAGCCAATCTTCACCGGGGATAGGGGGTTACGAGCAGTACTTC.

V is TRBV5-6 and J is TRBJ2-5, with 8 bases matching TRBD1. The CDR3 has 15 amino acids. The ends lost 4 bases at V and 2 bases at J; junction bases unmatched: 7. Germline V lookup: CDR1 SGHDT, CDR2 YYEEEE. The CDR3 reads CASSAEQGVQETQYF. In DNA, the CDR3 is TGTGCCAGCAGCGCGGAACAGGGGGTTCAAGAGACCCAGTACTTC.

This rearrangement joins TRBV4-2 to TRBJ2-5; 7 bases agree with TRBD1. This CDR3 region has 15 residues. Germline lookup yields CDR1 LGHNA and CDR2 YNFKEQ. Germline trimming cut 4 bases from V and 0 bases from J; bases unmatched to any gene: 5. The CDR3 bases are TGTGCCAGCAGCCCAAGACAGGGAAACCAAGAGACCCAGTACTTC. Amino acids: CASSPRQGNQETQYF.

V and J are TRBV7-9 and TRBJ2-1, with TRBD2 as a possible D gene (6 bases). Trimming took off 1 base at V and 4 bases at J, with 11 bases between the two ends. The CDR3 is 15 amino acids. Germline CDR1 reads SEHNR; CDR2 reads FQNEAQ (reference sequence). The DNA for the CDR3 is TGTGCCAGCAGCTTAGTGGCGGGACTGTACAATGAGCAGTTCTTC. This sequence encodes CASSLVAGLYNEQFF.

The gene calls are TRBV7-8 and TRBJ2-7, with 8 bases matching TRBD1. The ends lost 5 bases at V and 9 bases at J; junction bases unmatched: 12. Looked up from germline, CDR1 is SGHVS and CDR2 is FQNEAQ. The CDR3 has 14 residues. CDR3 sequence (DNA): TGTGCCAGCAGCAGGCCGGACAGGGACAATGGGCAGTACTTC. This codes for CASSRPDRDNGQYF.

This sequence joins TRBV19 and TRBJ2-7, with 7 bases aligning to TRBD2. This CDR3 is 13 amino acids long. CDR1 is LNHDA and CDR2 is SQIVND in the germline V gene (reference sequence). V lost 6 bases, J lost 3 bases, and 5 bases stayed unmatched. CDR3 sequence reads: CASSRDYLYEQYF. CDR3 nucleotide sequence: TGTGCCAGTAGCAGGGACTACCTCTACGAGCAGTACTTC.

This rearrangement joins TRBV4-3 to TRBJ2-3, with 10 bases that match TRBD1. The V segment lost 4 bases and the J segment 4 bases; nucleotides outside the gene matches: 2. The length of the CDR3 is 14 residues. Germline CDR1 LGHNA, CDR2 YSLEER. The DNA of the CDR3 is TGCGCCAGCAGCCCGACAGGGGGCTCAGATACGCAGTATTTT. Protein sequence: CASSPTGGSDTQYF.

The chain couples TRBV12-5 to TRBJ2-3; no clear D. In germline, CDR1 is LGHNT, CDR2 FRNRAP. Trimming pared 1 base from V and 2 bases from J, leaving 7 bases between. CDR3 length equals 14 residues. The CDR3 sequence: CASGLGQNTDTQYF. The CDR3 region has the DNA TGTGCTAGTGGTTTGGGACAAAACACAGATACGCAGTATTTT.

The gene calls are TRBV7-8 and TRBJ2-5, with D possibly TRBD2 on 6 matching bases. The CDR3 contains 14 residues. Germline CDR1 reads SGHVS; CDR2 reads FQNEAQ. Trimming cost V 5 bases and J 0 bases, with 10 bases left between them. The CDR3 region has the DNA TGTGCCAGCAGCCCATGGGAGGACCAAGAGACCCAGTACTTC. Its protein product is CASSPWEDQETQYF.

This rearrangement joins TRBV15 to TRBJ2-1; no clear D. Trimming removed 8 bases from V and 0 bases from J, with 8 bases in between. Germline V lookup: CDR1 LNHNV, CDR2 YYDKDF (reference sequence). CDR3 size: 13 residues. CDR3 DNA: TGTGCCACCTCAAGGAGCTCCTACAATGAGCAGTTCTTC. It codes for CATSRSSYNEQFF.

This rearrangement joins TRBV7-3 to TRBJ2-5, with D possibly TRBD2 on 5 matching bases. This CDR3 is built from 14 residues. The germline V gene has CDR1 SGHTA and CDR2 FQGTGA. V was trimmed by 2 bases and J by 5 bases, leaving 12 bases between them. Here the CDR3 DNA reads TGTGCCAGCAGCTTATTCGGCGGGTCCGAGACCCAGTACTTC. Translation: CASSLFGGSETQYF. Together with reference TRBV7-3 and TRBJ2-5, the CDR3 gives the full variable domain: GAGVSQTPSNKVTEKGKYVELRCDPISGHTALYWYRQSLGQGPEFLIYFQGTGAADDSGLPNDRFFAVRPEGSVSTLKIQRTERGDSAVYLCASSLFGGSETQYFGPGTRLLVL.

This clone was detected only once. The chain recombines TRBV21-1 with TRBJ2-5; TRBD2, the D gene given by the table, was not confirmed from the DNA. TRBV21-1 is tagged as a pseudogene. The CDR3 spans 14 residues. The CDR3 sequence is CASSKEEGGETQYF. As DNA, the CDR3 is TGTGCCAGCAGCAAAGAAGAGGGTGGAGAGACCCAGTACTTC.

This rearrangement joins TRBV6-5 to TRBJ2-4, with D perhaps matching TRBD2 (6 bases). Germline CDR1 MNHEY, CDR2 SVGAGI. The V end was cut by 6 bases, the J end by 7 bases, with 7 bases between. The CDR3 is 11 residues long. This CDR3 is CASSRGNIQYF. CDR3 sequence (DNA): TGTGCCAGCAGCCGGGGGAACATTCAGTACTTC.